The 24 T cell receptor beta chains below were found in one sample sequenced in a study of shared clonotypes between healthy human individuals. Clones were sequenced by immunoSEQ multiplex PCR, and TCRdb holds only the in-frame ones, with some missing. Of some 1.5 million clones listed, around 98% are singletons. The material sequenced was naive CD4+ T cells sorted from blood. Subset denoted: CD45RA+ positively selected. These receptors originate from a man aged 25-40 years in good health.

Comments on this clone: One junction end does not reproduce the germline sequence, and a read error may be involved. V is TRBV4-3 and J is TRBJ1-2; D is uncertain. The CDR3 is 14 amino acids. The germline gives CDR1 LGHNA, CDR2 YSLEER. The CDR3 DNA is TGCGCCAGCAGCCCAACCCATAACGCAGGCGGTCGATCCTTC. Its protein product is CASSPTHNAGGRSF.

The genes are TRBV18 and TRBJ2-1; TRBD2 matches at 7 bases. V dropped 1 base and J dropped 3; count of bases not matched to a gene: 18. Germline V gene lookup returns CDR1 KGHSH and CDR2 LQKENI. The CDR3 covers 20 residues. CDR3 coding DNA: TGTGCCAGCTCACCACGGGAGGCATTGGCGGGAGAGGGCGGCTACAATGAGCAGTTCTTC. This encodes CASSPREALAGEGGYNEQFF.

V usage is TRBV30 and J usage is TRBJ1-3, with D unresolved. Germline loops: CDR1 GTSNPN, CDR2 SVGIG (reference sequence). The CDR3 length is 15 residues. V lost 0 bases and J 0 bases, leaving 9 bases between the germline ends. The CDR3 region is CAWSVIQSSGNTIYF. The CDR3 DNA follows: TGTGCCTGGAGTGTAATACAGAGCTCTGGAAACACCATATATTTT.

The V and J genes are TRBV5-1 and TRBJ1-1; TRBD1 is a possible D gene (6 bases). The CDR3 has 15 amino acids. V lost 5 bases and J 0 bases, leaving 14 bases between the germline ends. The germline CDR1 and CDR2 sequences are SGHRS and YFSETQ. CDR3 nucleotide sequence: TGCGCCAGCAGAATACAGGGCCTCTTGAACACTGAAGCTTTCTTT. Its translation is CASRIQGLLNTEAFF.

V usage is TRBV30 and J usage is TRBJ1-1, with D hard to call. The germline gives CDR1 GTSNPN, CDR2 SVGIG (reference sequence). V lost 0 bases to trimming and J lost 1 base, with 9 bases between them. This CDR3 has 14 residues. For the CDR3, the DNA is TGTGCCTGGAGTGTATCAGGCGGGAACACTGAAGCTTTCTTT. Protein sequence: CAWSVSGGNTEAFF.

V gene TRBV6-5 combines with J gene TRBJ2-7; TRBD2 matches 13 bases. Trimming took 2 bases from V and 5 from J; bases not matched to a gene: 3. Germline V gives CDR1 MNHEY, CDR2 SVGAGI. The CDR3 runs 15 residues. CDR3 sequence (DNA): TGTGCCAGCAGTTACCTCGGACTAGCGGGAGACGAGCAGTACTTC. This gives the protein CASSYLGLAGDEQYF.

The chain joins TRBV27 to TRBJ2-1, with 7 bases fitting TRBD1. CDR1 and CDR2 from the germline V gene are MNHEY and SMNVEV (reference sequence). The V gene end was trimmed by 5 bases and the J gene end by 0 bases; junction bases not matched to a gene: 10. This CDR3 spans 17 amino acids. The CDR3 is CASSPLTGEVSYNEQFF. CDR3 DNA: TGTGCCAGCAGTCCACTCACAGGGGAAGTCTCCTACAATGAGCAGTTCTTC.

Here the CDR3 reads CASSPSGGLRVYEQYF. CDR3 DNA: TGTGCCAGCAGCCCCAGCGGGGGGCTTAGAGTATACGAGCAGTACTTC. The rearrangement links TRBV11-2 to TRBJ2-7; 9 bases line up with TRBD2. V was pared by 5 bases and J by 4 bases, with 12 bases of the junction left unmatched. The CDR3 has 16 residues. The germline gives CDR1 SGHAT, CDR2 FQNNGV.

This clone was detected only once. Other DNA sequences in this specimen translate into the identical CDR3. The V gene is TRBV6-5, the J gene TRBJ1-1, with D unclear. Looked up from germline, CDR1 is MNHEY and CDR2 is SVGAGI. Between the trimmed V and J ends, which lost 2 bases and 5 bases, there was a span of 9 bases. This CDR3 contains 13 residues. DNA of the CDR3: TGTGCCAGCAGTTACCGGGGAGGTACTGAAGCTTTCTTT. This gives the protein CASSYRGGTEAFF.

The rearrangement joins TRBV7-6 to TRBJ1-4, with D uncertain. Looked up from germline, CDR1 is SGHVS and CDR2 is FNYEAQ. This CDR3 has 13 residues. The V end lost 5 bases, the J end lost 7 bases, and 11 bases lay between the germline ends. This CDR3 is CASSLGPGEKLFF. The CDR3 DNA reads TGTGCCAGCAGCCTCGGCCCGGGTGAAAAACTGTTTTTT.

V usage is TRBV7-8 and J usage is TRBJ2-1; 10 bases line up with TRBD2. The V segment lost 2 bases and the J segment 3 bases; nucleotides outside the gene matches: 7. The CDR3 consists of 17 residues. Germline V lookup: CDR1 SGHVS, CDR2 FQNEAQ. Here the CDR3 reads CASSLLGASGSYNEQFF. The CDR3 coding sequence is TGTGCCAGCAGCTTACTCGGGGCTAGCGGGAGCTACAATGAGCAGTTCTTC.

The J gene is TRBJ2-7, the V gene TRBV9; D gene ambiguous. The CDR3 sequence is 16 residues long. Trimming stripped 8 bases from V and 0 bases from J, with 21 bases between. Germline V gene data show CDR1 as SGDLS and CDR2 as YYNGEE. DNA of the CDR3: TGTGCCAGGACCACATACGGAAGGGCGAGCTCCTACGAGCAGTACTTC. As protein: CARTTYGRASSYEQYF. Looking up the rest from reference TRBV9 and TRBJ2-7 gives the full variable domain: DSGVTQTPKHLITATGQRVTLRCSPRSGDLSVYWYQQSLDQGLQFLIQYYNGEERAKGNILERFSAQQFPDLHSELNLSSLELGDSALYFCARTTYGRASSYEQYFGPGTRLTVT.

This rearrangement joins TRBV7-9 to TRBJ2-3; no clear D gene. Trimming shortened V by 5 bases and J by 8 bases, and 17 bases separated the two germline ends. CDR3 length equals 14 residues. Germline-derived CDR1 and CDR2 are SEHNR and FQNEAQ (reference sequence). In DNA form, the CDR3 reads TGTGCCAGCAGCCAAGACTCAATGGTGGGTACGCAGTATTTT. As protein: CASSQDSMVGTQYF.

V usage is TRBV7-8 and J usage is TRBJ1-1; 7 bases line up with TRBD1. Germline V CDR1 and CDR2: SGHVS, FQNEAQ. Trimming removed 3 bases from V and 6 bases from J; junction bases left unmatched: 7. The CDR3 sequence is 14 residues long. The chain's CDR3 is CASSFPGQHPEAFF. The CDR3 DNA reads TGTGCCAGCAGCTTTCCGGGACAGCACCCTGAAGCTTTCTTT.

The J gene is TRBJ1-1, the V gene TRBV7-3; TRBD1 might be the D (5 bases). Germline V CDR1 and CDR2: SGHTA, FQGTGA. This CDR3 spans 16 amino acids. V gave up 5 bases and J gave up 1 base, with 17 bases separating them. The CDR3 sequence: CASSHSLQVKNTEAFF. The CDR3 coding sequence is TGTGCCAGCAGCCATTCCTTACAGGTAAAGAACACTGAAGCTTTCTTT.

V gene TRBV28 combines with J gene TRBJ1-4, with D perhaps matching TRBD1 (6 bases). The CDR3 totals 16 residues. CDR1 and CDR2 (germline): MDHEN, SYDVKM. The ends were cut back, 3 bases at V and 4 bases at J, with 15 bases in the middle. The CDR3 loop is CASSFTGHGHNEKLFF. Written as DNA, the CDR3 is TGTGCCAGCAGTTTCACGGGACACGGACATAATGAAAAACTGTTTTTT.

This clone has only one observation. One end of the junction is discordant with germline, which a read error may explain. V is TRBV9 and J is TRBJ2-5; 7 bases are shared with TRBD1. Germline CDR1 SGDLS, CDR2 YYNGEE. This CDR3 has 15 amino acids. In DNA form, the CDR3 reads TGTGTCAGCAGCGAGGTGACAGGGATTAGAGAGACCCAGTACTTC. Translating gives CVSSEVTGIRETQYF.

The chain joins TRBV7-8 to TRBJ1-4; 12 bases map to TRBD1. Trimming removed 6 bases from V and 10 bases from J; junction bases left unmatched: 9. The CDR3 extends over 15 amino acids. In germline, CDR1 is SGHVS, CDR2 FQNEAQ. CDR3 nucleotides: TGTGCCAGCAGTGCATCCGGGACAGGGGGCCTAAAACTGTTTTTT. This codes for CASSASGTGGLKLFF.

In its sample, this clone was seen once. The genes are TRBV28 and TRBJ2-4, with D perhaps TRBD1 (5 bases). Germline assignment: CDR1 MDHEN and CDR2 SYDVKM. The germline V and J ends were trimmed by 6 bases and 1 base, with 19 bases remaining between them. The CDR3 is made up of 17 amino acids. The CDR3 loop is CASSHQGLTVAKNIQYF. The CDR3 coding sequence is TGTGCCAGCAGCCATCAGGGCCTAACCGTGGCCAAAAACATTCAGTACTTC.

The J gene is TRBJ2-3, the V gene TRBV10-3; D unclear. The CDR3 is 18 residues long. Germline V lookup: CDR1 ENHRY, CDR2 SYGVKD. Trimming stripped 3 bases from V and 1 base from J, with 20 bases between. This chain's CDR3 is CAISDPDRTKKGTDTQYF. DNA for the CDR3: TGTGCCATCAGTGACCCTGATAGGACGAAGAAGGGCACAGATACGCAGTATTTT.

V is TRBV10-2 and J is TRBJ2-1; TRBD2 matches 10 bases. The V and J ends lost 7 bases and 2 bases, in that order; junction bases with no gene match: 5. Germline lookup yields CDR1 WSHSY and CDR2 SAAADI. The CDR3 is 15 amino acids. The CDR3 coding sequence is TGCGCCAGCAATCAAGCGGGAGGGCCCTACAATGAGCAGTTCTTC. Its translation is CASNQAGGPYNEQFF.

The chain carries TRBV7-6 and TRBJ2-7; the match to TRBD2 covers 9 bases. The V gene's germline CDR1 is SGHVS and CDR2 FNYEAQ. V shed 3 bases, J shed 5 bases, and the junction held 11 bases outside the gene matches. This CDR3 has 16 residues. CDR3 sequence (DNA): TGTGCCAGCAGCTTCGGCGGGAGGGGGGCCCTCCACGAGCAGTACTTC. It is translated as CASSFGGRGALHEQYF.

The rearrangement joins TRBV6-1 to TRBJ2-3, with D hard to call. Per germline, CDR1 MNHNS and CDR2 SASEGT. There are 12 residues in the CDR3. Trimming shortened V by 3 bases and J by 6 bases, and 7 bases separated the two germline ends. The CDR3 loop is CASSEGWDTQYF. CDR3 nucleotides: TGTGCCAGCAGTGAGGGCTGGGATACGCAGTATTTT.

The chain joins TRBV7-3 to TRBJ2-3; D is undetermined. From germline, CDR1 is SGHTA and CDR2 FQGTGA. Deletions cut 4 bases from V and 4 bases from J, with 9 bases between. This CDR3 is built from 13 residues. For the CDR3, the DNA is TGTGCCAGCAGCTACCGGAGCGCAGATACGCAGTATTTT. Protein product: CASSYRSADTQYF.